The rows below give T cell receptor beta chains drawn from one sample of a study of blood T cell repertoires in COVID-19. The table came from immunoSEQ multiplex PCR; TCRdb's copy has only in-frame clones and leaves some out. The sample records approximately 93,000 clones, 75% to 90% being singletons. Sample: peripheral blood. The receptors derive from a human donor in a cohort sampled during active COVID-19. CDR3s include the opening cysteine and the closing phenylalanine or tryptophan.

v_call: TRBV24-1
j_call: TRBJ2-1
cdr3_aa: CATSDRGLAGVYEQFF

v_call: TRBV6-5
j_call: TRBJ2-7
cdr3_aa: CASSPGIYEQYF

v_call: TRBV27
j_call: TRBJ1-1
cdr3_aa: CASSFRVTADTEAFF

v_call: TRBV7-9
j_call: TRBJ2-1
cdr3_aa: CASTSQGHEQFF

v_call: TRBV19
j_call: TRBJ2-5
cdr3_aa: CASSITGGEQTQYF

v_call: TRBV6-5
j_call: TRBJ1-1
cdr3_aa: CASSRTGSGTEAFF

v_call: TRBV9
j_call: TRBJ2-1
cdr3_aa: CASSVGQAPEQFF

v_call: TRBV28
j_call: TRBJ1-1
cdr3_aa: CASSFLRTGETEAFF

v_call: TRBV15
j_call: TRBJ1-4
cdr3_aa: CATSRDIGQERNEKLFF

v_call: TRBV15
j_call: TRBJ2-5
cdr3_aa: CATSRILAGQETQYF

v_call: TRBV29-1
j_call: TRBJ2-3
cdr3_aa: CSVEGQYGTDTQYF

v_call: TRBV7-9
j_call: TRBJ1-1
cdr3_aa: CASTAASNTEAFF

v_call: TRBV9
j_call: TRBJ2-3
cdr3_aa: CASSAGGGFTDTQYF

v_call: TRBV10-1
j_call: TRBJ2-3
cdr3_aa: CASSGEITDTQYF

v_call: TRBV3-1/TRBV3-2
j_call: TRBJ1-1
cdr3_aa: CASSRSEGTEAFF

v_call: TRBV28
j_call: TRBJ2-3
cdr3_aa: CASRDRDLGGDQGIYAQYF

v_call: TRBV7-9
j_call: TRBJ1-1
cdr3_aa: CASSLDRGVIGTEAFF